These 3 T cell receptor beta chains were sequenced from one sample in a study of OX40 agonist ivuxolimab in advanced cancers. TCRdb's copy holds only in-frame clones and misses some; the assay was immunoSEQ multiplex PCR. The sample lists some 72,000 clones, more than 80% occurring once. Sequencing used CD4+ or CD8+ T cells sorted from blood, obtained in a trial of the OX40 agonist ivuxolimab. Receptors originate from an adult with an advanced solid tumor such as melanoma, head and neck, liver or kidney cancer.

This clone occurred a few times. The gene calls are TRBV4-3 and TRBJ2-2; 7 bases fit TRBD1. The CDR3 contains 17 residues. Germline CDR1 and CDR2: LGHNA and YSLEER. The junction had 11 bases not matched to a gene; V was cut back by 1 base and J by 6 bases. The CDR3 region has the DNA TGCGCCAGCAGCCAAGGGACAGGTTATCGGCGGCCCGGGGAGCTGTTTTTT. The encoded protein is CASSQGTGYRRPGELFF.

The V and J genes are TRBV11-1 and TRBJ1-6, with TRBD1 matching over 8 bases. CDR3 length: 15 residues. V shed 6 bases, J shed 6 bases, and the junction held 7 bases outside the gene matches. Per germline, CDR1 SGHAT and CDR2 FQDESV (reference sequence). The CDR3 protein is CASRPGGSFNSPLHF. The CDR3, as DNA: TGTGCCAGCAGGCCAGGGGGCTCGTTTAATTCACCCCTCCACTTT.

The chain links TRBV5-1 to TRBJ2-3; TRBD1 is a possible D gene (6 bases). CDR3 length equals 14 residues. Germline CDR1 reads SGHRS; CDR2 reads YFSETQ. V was cut by 3 bases and J by 2 bases, with 10 bases left in between. CDR3 sequence reads: CASSWQGNTDTQYF. CDR3 nucleotides: TGCGCCAGCAGCTGGCAGGGGAACACAGATACGCAGTATTTT.